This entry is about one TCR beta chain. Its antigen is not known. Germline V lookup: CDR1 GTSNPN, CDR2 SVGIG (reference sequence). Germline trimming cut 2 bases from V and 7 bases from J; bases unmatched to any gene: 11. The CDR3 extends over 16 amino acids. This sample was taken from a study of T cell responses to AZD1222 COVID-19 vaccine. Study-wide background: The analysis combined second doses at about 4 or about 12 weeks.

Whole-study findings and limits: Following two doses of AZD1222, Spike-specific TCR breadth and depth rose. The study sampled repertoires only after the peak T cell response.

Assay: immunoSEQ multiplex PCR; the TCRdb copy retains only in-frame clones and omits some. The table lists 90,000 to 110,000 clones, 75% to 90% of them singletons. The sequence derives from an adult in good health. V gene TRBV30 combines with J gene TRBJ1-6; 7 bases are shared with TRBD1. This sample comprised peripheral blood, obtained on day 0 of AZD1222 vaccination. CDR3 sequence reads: CAWSLTAGGWNSPLHF. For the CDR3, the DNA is TGTGCCTGGAGTTTAACGGCAGGGGGATGGAATTCACCCCTCCACTTT.